Following are 30 T cell receptor beta chains from one sample sequenced in a study of T cell repertoires in cytomegalovirus infection. No antigen has been assigned to these receptors. MiXCR, applied by TCRdb to the reads, yields one record per CDR3 protein. Seen here are 900,000 to 950,000 distinct CDR3 sequences, approximately 31% observed once, and the top ten hold 13%. The sequencing used cultured CD8+ T cells from PBMCs, collected from culture after CMV antigen stimulation. The receptors come from a human donor in good health (CMV status not recorded). Some clones in this sample may be carry-over from other donors' samples.

V gene TRBV6-5 combines with J gene TRBJ2-1; 10 bases match TRBD2. Germline lookup yields CDR1 MNHEY and CDR2 SVGAGI. V lost 11 bases and J lost 8; bases outside the gene matches: 12. The CDR3 is made up of 14 amino acids. The CDR3 DNA follows: TGTGCCTCCTCCGGGACTAGCGACCCCTATGAGCAGTTCTTC. Protein product: CASSGTSDPYEQFF.

CDR3 in DNA: TGTGCCACCAGTGATTTTCAGGGAAGCCTCCACTTT. It encodes CATSDFQGSLHF. The chain combines TRBV24-1 with TRBJ1-6, with a possible D match to TRBD1 (5 bases). The CDR3 is 12 amino acids. CDR1 KGHDR and CDR2 SFDVKD come from the germline V gene. Between the trimmed V and J ends, which lost 1 base and 15 bases, there was a span of 9 bases.

This clonotype has just a few counts. The V gene is TRBV12-3 or TRBV12-4, the J gene TRBJ2-7; weak D call: TRBD1 (6 bases). CDR3 length equals 15 residues. Between the trimmed V and J ends, which lost 3 bases and 4 bases, there was a span of 16 bases. CDR3 region: CASSLGQGFRYEQYF. The CDR3 region has the DNA TGTGCCAGCAGTTTGGGCCAGGGGTTTAGATACGAGCAGTACTTC.

This clonotype appeared a few times. The chain recombines TRBV3-1 with TRBJ2-1; 9 bases are shared with TRBD2. After removal of 0 bases from V and 3 bases from J, the junction contained 3 bases not matched to a gene. The CDR3 has 16 amino acids. Looked up from germline, CDR1 is LGHDT and CDR2 is YNNKEL (reference sequence). The CDR3 DNA reads TGTGCCAGCAGCCAAGATAGGCGGGGGGGCTACAATGAGCAGTTCTTC. As protein: CASSQDRRGGYNEQFF.

There are a few counts of this clonotype. This chain connects TRBV28 to TRBJ2-7; D is perhaps TRBD1 or TRBD2 (5 bases each). Germline V gives CDR1 MDHEN, CDR2 SYDVKM. Trimming shortened V by 6 bases and J by 7 bases, and 16 bases separated the two germline ends. This CDR3 comprises 13 residues. Here the CDR3 reads CASRGTTHGEQYV. In DNA, the CDR3 is TGTGCCAGCAGGGGGACCACTCACGGGGAGCAGTACGTC.

V and J are TRBV4-1 and TRBJ1-1; tentative D call: TRBD1 (5 bases). V was shortened by 1 base and J by 5 bases, with 14 bases between the two germline ends. In germline, CDR1 is MGHRA, CDR2 YSYEKL. There are 15 residues in the CDR3. The CDR3 DNA sequence: TGCGCCAGCAGCCAAGGGGGGGGGGGTTGGACTGAAGCTTTCTTT. Translated: CASSQGGGGWTEAFF.

The V call is TRBV7-6, the J call TRBJ1-1; D gene ambiguous. The germline CDR1 and CDR2 sequences are SGHVS and FNYEAQ. The CDR3 is 14 residues long. V was clipped by 4 bases and J by 3 bases, with 12 bases between them. The CDR3 bases are TGTGCCAGCAGCTCGAGCCGGGGTCACACTGAAGCTTTCTTT. This gives the protein CASSSSRGHTEAFF.

This clonotype has more than one count but fewer than ten. This chain joins TRBV7-9 and TRBJ1-1, with 7 nucleotides matching TRBD1. The CDR3 has 15 amino acids. Germline CDR1 and CDR2: SEHNR and FQNEAQ (reference sequence). Trimming cost V 4 bases and J 6 bases; bases outside gene matches: 11. CDR3 DNA sequence: TGTGCCAGCAGCTCACCGGGGACAGTATTTCCTGAAGCTTTCTTT. Translation gives CASSSPGTVFPEAFF.

The J gene is TRBJ1-1, the V gene TRBV6-1; the D gene is possibly TRBD1 (5 bases). This CDR3 is built from 12 residues. The germline CDR1 and CDR2 sequences are MNHNS and SASEGT. DNA of the CDR3: TGTGTTGACGGGGGGTTGAACACTGAAGCTTTCTTT. The encoded protein is CVDGGLNTEAFF.

The chain uses TRBV7-4 and TRBJ2-3; 8 bases are a match to TRBD2. This CDR3 comprises 12 residues. V shed 11 bases and J 1 base; nucleotides not matched to a gene: 2. CDR1 and CDR2 (germline): SGHVT, SQSDAQ. CDR3 in amino acids: CAAGRGTDTQYF. CDR3 DNA sequence: TGTGCCGCCGGGAGGGGCACAGATACGCAGTATTTT. The variable domain in full, completed from reference TRBV7-4 and TRBJ2-3, reads GAGVSQSPRYKVAKRGRDVALRCDSISGHVTLYWYRQTLGQGSEVLTYSQSDAQRDKSGRPSGRFSAERPERSVSTLKIQRTEQGDSAVYLCAAGRGTDTQYFGPGTRLTVL.

Ten or more counts support this clonotype. This chain connects TRBV7-9 to TRBJ1-2, with 8 bases that match TRBD1. V lost 2 bases, J lost 5 bases, and 10 bases stayed unmatched. Germline assignment: CDR1 SEHNR and CDR2 FQNEAQ (reference sequence). There are 16 residues in the CDR3. CDR3 sequence: CASSLPSRDRKYGYTF. The CDR3 DNA sequence: TGTGCCAGCAGCTTACCGTCTCGGGACAGGAAATATGGCTACACCTTC.

J is TRBJ2-6 and V is TRBV9; no clear D. V dropped 0 bases and J dropped 2 bases, with 18 bases sitting between them. The V gene's germline CDR1 is SGDLS and CDR2 YYNGEE. The CDR3 runs to 19 residues. CDR3 amino acids: CASSVEEAGFTPGANVLTF. The CDR3 DNA sequence: TGTGCCAGCAGCGTAGAAGAGGCAGGTTTTACACCTGGGGCCAACGTCCTGACTTTC. The variable domain in full, with the rest retrieved from reference TRBV9 and TRBJ2-6, is DSGVTQTPKHLITATGQRVTLRCSPRSGDLSVYWYQQSLDQGLQFLIQYYNGEERAKGNILERFSAQQFPDLHSELNLSSLELGDSALYFCASSVEEAGFTPGANVLTFGAGSRLTVL.

This clonotype was seen a handful of times. This chain joins TRBV28 and TRBJ2-2; 8 nucleotides line up with TRBD1. V was pared by 7 bases and J by 5 bases, with 6 bases of the junction left unmatched. This CDR3 contains 14 residues. Germline-derived CDR1 and CDR2 are MDHEN and SYDVKM. CDR3 in DNA: TGTGCCAGCACCCGCACAGGGGGTACCGGGGAGCTGTTTTTT. Translating it yields CASTRTGGTGELFF.

V is TRBV12-3 or TRBV12-4 and J is TRBJ1-5; D gene ambiguous. Trimming took 1 base from V and 15 from J, leaving 13 bases between them. The CDR3 spans 12 residues. The CDR3 loop is CASSLGAIARHF. The CDR3 nucleotides read TGTGCCAGCAGTTTAGGGGCGATCGCACGGCATTTT.

CDR3 in amino acids: CASSLWGTSGGRDNEQFF. CDR3 in DNA: TGTGCCAGCAGCCTCTGGGGGACTAGCGGGGGGAGGGACAATGAGCAGTTCTTC. The genes are TRBV7-3 and TRBJ2-1, with TRBD2 matching 15 bases. CDR1 is SGHTA, CDR2 FQGTGA, per germline. Trimming removed 5 bases from V and 5 bases from J; junction bases left unmatched: 10. The CDR3 extends over 18 amino acids.

This clonotype has ten or more counts. V is TRBV7-2 and J is TRBJ2-7; no reliable D call. The CDR3 extends over 16 amino acids. Trimming left V 2 bases short and J 0 bases short, with 14 bases between. The germline CDR1 and CDR2 sequences are SGHTA and FQGNSA. CDR3 coding DNA: TGTGCCAGCAGCTTATGGTTCACGGCGACCTCCTACGAGCAGTACGTC. It specifies CASSLWFTATSYEQYV.

The rearrangement uses TRBV19 and TRBJ1-1; D is perhaps TRBD1 (6 bases). V gave up 7 bases and J gave up 0 bases, with 12 bases separating them. The CDR3 covers 14 residues. Looked up from germline, CDR1 is LNHDA and CDR2 is SQIVND (reference sequence). The CDR3 is CASKSRGMNTEAFF. The CDR3 coding sequence is TGTGCCAGTAAATCAAGGGGGATGAACACTGAAGCTTTCTTT.

This clonotype was seen only a few times. The chain links TRBV7-6 to TRBJ2-3; 8 nucleotides line up with TRBD2. With V trimmed by 5 bases and J by 6 bases, 7 bases remained unmatched. Germline V gives CDR1 SGHVS, CDR2 FNYEAQ. The CDR3 covers 14 residues. The CDR3 is CASSTRGGDDTQYF. The CDR3 coding sequence is TGTGCCAGCAGCACCCGGGGGGGCGACGATACGCAGTATTTT.

Only a few counts were recorded for this clonotype. V usage is TRBV4-1 and J usage is TRBJ2-7, with D unclear. Between the trimmed V and J ends, which lost 1 base and 0 bases, there was a span of 7 bases. The CDR3 extends over 14 amino acids. Germline CDR1 reads MGHRA; CDR2 reads YSYEKL. The CDR3 DNA is TGCGCCAGCAGCCAAGGGACGGCCTCCTACGAGCAGTACTTC. Its protein is CASSQGTASYEQYF.

Only a few counts were recorded for this clonotype. The chain is built from TRBV28 and TRBJ1-4; no definite D call. Between the trimmed V and J ends, which lost 7 bases and 0 bases, there was a span of 9 bases. Germline loops: CDR1 MDHEN, CDR2 SYDVKM. The CDR3 is 14 residues long. DNA of the CDR3: TGTGCCAGCAAGAGTACGACAACTAATGAAAAACTGTTTTTT. Translated, it gives CASKSTTTNEKLFF.

A few counts support this clonotype. CDR3 residues: CASSYVIAGDTDTQYF. CDR3 DNA: TGTGCCAGCAGTTACGTGATAGCGGGGGACACAGATACGCAGTATTTT. The genes are TRBV6-2 or TRBV6-3 and TRBJ2-3; 9 positions agree with TRBD2. The V segment lost 2 bases and the J segment 2 bases; nucleotides outside the gene matches: 5. The CDR3 totals 16 residues. Germline CDR1 reads MNHEY; CDR2 reads SVGEGT.

The CDR3 loop is CASSLGRAMSSGNTIYF. The CDR3 DNA follows: TGTGCCAGCAGCTTAGGTCGGGCTATGAGCTCTGGAAACACCATATATTTT. This chain uses TRBV7-8 with TRBJ1-3; no clear D. CDR1 is SGHVS and CDR2 is FQNEAQ in the germline V gene. V gave up 1 base and J gave up 0 bases, with 13 bases separating them. The CDR3 sequence is 17 residues long.

This clonotype appeared a few times. This chain links TRBV7-9 with TRBJ1-2; TRBD1 is a possible D gene (5 bases). Trimming pared 5 bases from V and 5 bases from J, leaving 12 bases between. The CDR3 spans 13 residues. Germline CDR1 SEHNR, CDR2 FQNEAQ (reference sequence). CDR3 in amino acids: CASSEGQKYGYTF. CDR3 bases: TGTGCCAGCAGCGAGGGGCAGAAATATGGCTACACCTTC.

V usage is TRBV10-1 and J usage is TRBJ2-2; D not certain. The germline CDR1 and CDR2 sequences are WNHNN and SYGVQD (reference sequence). The CDR3 consists of 13 residues. Trimming removed 7 bases from V and 3 bases from J, with 9 bases in between. CDR3 sequence reads: CASMERDTGELFF. The DNA of the CDR3 is TGCGCCAGCATGGAACGAGACACCGGGGAGCTGTTTTTT.

This clonotype occurred a few times. CDR3 sequence (DNA): TGTGCCAGCAGTCCCACCTCGGCGAGCTCCTATAATTCACCCCTCCACTTT. The encoded protein is CASSPTSASSYNSPLHF. The rearrangement joins TRBV28 to TRBJ1-6; D not resolved. The ends were cut back, 5 bases at V and 0 bases at J, with 14 bases in the middle. This CDR3 is built from 17 residues. Germline-derived CDR1 and CDR2 are MDHEN and SYDVKM.

This chain links TRBV10-2 with TRBJ1-1; D is ambiguous. V lost 2 bases and J 6 bases, leaving 10 bases between the germline ends. CDR3 length equals 13 residues. CDR1 is WSHSY and CDR2 is SAAADI in the germline V gene. This CDR3 is CASSEPGSSEAFF. The CDR3 coding sequence is TGCGCCAGCAGTGAGCCGGGGAGCTCTGAAGCTTTCTTT.

The V gene is TRBV7-9, the J gene TRBJ2-4, with no clear D. V was cut by 3 bases and J by 0 bases, with 6 bases left in between. This CDR3 has 14 residues. Germline V gene lookup returns CDR1 SEHNR and CDR2 FQNEAQ (reference sequence). CDR3 region: CASSFDGAKNIQYF. DNA of the CDR3: TGTGCCAGCAGCTTCGACGGAGCCAAAAACATTCAGTACTTC.

V is TRBV19 and J is TRBJ1-2, with D maybe TRBD1 (5 bases). The V end was cut by 9 bases, the J end by 5 bases, with 16 bases between. The CDR3 spans 13 residues. Germline CDR1 and CDR2: LNHDA and SQIVND (reference sequence). DNA of the CDR3: TGTGCCAGGCCGATAGGGGCGAGGTATGGCTACACCTTC. Amino acid sequence: CARPIGARYGYTF.

The chain has TRBV19 and TRBJ2-4; D is unresolved. With 3 bases removed from V and 0 bases from J, the gap between germline ends came to 3 bases. Germline CDR1 reads LNHDA; CDR2 reads SQIVND (reference sequence). The CDR3 is 13 residues long. CDR3 sequence reads: CASSMGAKNIQYF. Written as DNA, the CDR3 is TGTGCCAGTAGTATGGGAGCCAAAAACATTCAGTACTTC.

This chain joins TRBV19 and TRBJ1-6; D is ambiguous. Trimming cost V 3 bases and J 7 bases, with 16 bases left between them. Germline CDR1 is LNHDA and CDR2 is SQIVND (reference sequence). There are 16 residues in the CDR3. CDR3 sequence (DNA): TGTGCCAGTAGTATCTTCACGGCCTCTGGGAATTCACCCCTCCACTTT. Translation: CASSIFTASGNSPLHF.